Sequencing of this T cell receptor beta chain was carried out in a study of shared clonotypes between healthy human individuals. Unsorted material relied on approximately 100 million PBMCs as the source of genomic DNA. Germline CDR1 is SGHAT and CDR2 is FQDESV (reference sequence). CDR3 length: 13 amino acids. V gave up 5 bases and J gave up 5 bases; unmatched junction bases: 1. Study conclusions and caveats: Sequencing depth was expected to affect clonotype sharing among donors. Genetic and exposure-history diversity was limited by the few donors.

To note about this clone: Its antigen is undetermined.

Deep was the level used in running the assay. The table came from immunoSEQ multiplex PCR; TCRdb's copy has only in-frame clones and leaves some out. The data hold about 490,000 clones, with around 80% observed a single time. The V and J genes are TRBV11-1 and TRBJ2-7; 12 nucleotides align to TRBD1. The sequence came from a woman in her thirties or forties in good health. Some clones in this sample may be carry-over from other donors' samples. The sample comprised PBMCs. CDR3 residues: CASSRDRGHEQYF. As DNA, the CDR3 is TGTGCCAGCAGCAGGGACAGGGGGCACGAGCAGTACTTC.